This TCR beta chain was obtained from a study of blood T cell repertoires in COVID-19. Turning to the study itself: Italy, Spain and the United States were the sources of the convalescent and acute COVID-19 samples. PBMCs, B-cell-depleted T cells, or T cells were the source of the cDNA or gDNA that made up the material.

Here immunoSEQ multiplex PCR was the method, and the copy in TCRdb shows in-frame clones only, minus some. The table shows 400,000 to 450,000 clones, with about 90% occurring only once. Individuals drawn from approximately 26 US areas were about 18 to 95 years old. Participants had their cohort set by participant-reported clinical history. Germline V gene sequence: CDR1 SGDLS, CDR2 YYNGEE. V lost 4 bases and J lost 4; bases outside the gene matches: 14. The CDR3 runs to 17 residues. The sample was PBMCs or T cells enriched from blood (not recorded which). The TCR comes from a man younger than 35 who had recovered from COVID-19. The V call is TRBV9, the J call TRBJ1-2; 9 bases are shared with TRBD1. The CDR3 spells CASSPRPELTGGYGYTF. CDR3 sequence (DNA): TGTGCCAGCAGCCCGAGACCTGAACTGACAGGGGGCTATGGCTACACCTTC.